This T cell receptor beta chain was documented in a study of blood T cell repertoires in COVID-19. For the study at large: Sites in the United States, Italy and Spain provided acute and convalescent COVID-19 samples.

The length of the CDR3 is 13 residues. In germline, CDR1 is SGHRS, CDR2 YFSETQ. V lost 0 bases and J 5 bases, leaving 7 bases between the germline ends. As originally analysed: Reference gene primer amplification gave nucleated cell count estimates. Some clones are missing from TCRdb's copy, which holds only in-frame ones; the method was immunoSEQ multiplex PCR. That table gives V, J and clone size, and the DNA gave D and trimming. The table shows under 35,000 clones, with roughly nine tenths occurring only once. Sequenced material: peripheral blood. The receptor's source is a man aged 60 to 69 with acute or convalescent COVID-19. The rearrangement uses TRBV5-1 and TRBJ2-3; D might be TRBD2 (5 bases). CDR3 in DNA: TGCGCCAGCAGCTTGGGAGCGGAAGATACGCAGTATTTT. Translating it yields CASSLGAEDTQYF.